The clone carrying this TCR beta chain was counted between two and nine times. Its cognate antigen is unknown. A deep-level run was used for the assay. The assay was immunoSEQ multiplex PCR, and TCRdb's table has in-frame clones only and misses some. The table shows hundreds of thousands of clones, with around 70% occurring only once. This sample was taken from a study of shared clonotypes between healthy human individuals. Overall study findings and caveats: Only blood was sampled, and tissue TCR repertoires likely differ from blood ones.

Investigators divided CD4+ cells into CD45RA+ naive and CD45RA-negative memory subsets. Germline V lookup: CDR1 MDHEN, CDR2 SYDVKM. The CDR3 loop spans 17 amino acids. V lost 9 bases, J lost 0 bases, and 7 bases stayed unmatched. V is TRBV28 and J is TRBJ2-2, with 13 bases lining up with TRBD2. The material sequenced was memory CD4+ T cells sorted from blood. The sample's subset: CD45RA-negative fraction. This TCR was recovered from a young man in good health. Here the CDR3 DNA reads TGTGCCAGTCAACTAGCGGGAGGGTTCGCGAACACCGGGGAGCTGTTTTTT. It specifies CASQLAGGFANTGELFF.